This T cell receptor (beta chain) was recovered during a study of blood T cell repertoires in COVID-19. Trimming stripped 3 bases from V and 4 bases from J, with 7 bases between. The germline gives CDR1 DFQATT, CDR2 SNEGSKA (reference sequence). There are 12 residues in the CDR3. Measured with immunoSEQ multiplex PCR; TCRdb has only the in-frame clones, and not every one. Of fewer than 250,000 clones listed, 85% to 90% are singletons. Sample: PBMCs or T cells enriched from blood (not recorded which). The receptor was derived from a woman in her forties in a cohort exposed to, infected with or recovered from COVID-19 (not recorded which). The J gene is TRBJ1-5, the V gene TRBV20-1, with D unclear. CDR3 amino acids: CSASSRNQPQHF. The CDR3 bases are TGCAGTGCTAGTAGTAGAAATCAGCCCCAGCATTTT.